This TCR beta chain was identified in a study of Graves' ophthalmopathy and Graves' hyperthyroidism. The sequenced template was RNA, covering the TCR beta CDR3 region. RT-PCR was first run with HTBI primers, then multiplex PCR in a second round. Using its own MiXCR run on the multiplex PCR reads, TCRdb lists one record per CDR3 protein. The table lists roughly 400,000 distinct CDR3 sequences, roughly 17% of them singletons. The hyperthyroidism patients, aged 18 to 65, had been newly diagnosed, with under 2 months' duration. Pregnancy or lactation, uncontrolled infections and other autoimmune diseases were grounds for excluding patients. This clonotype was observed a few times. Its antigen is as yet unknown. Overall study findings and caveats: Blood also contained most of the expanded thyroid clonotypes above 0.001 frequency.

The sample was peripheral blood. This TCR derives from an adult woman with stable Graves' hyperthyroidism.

CDR3 sequence reads: CASSLVAMGESYNSPLHF. The CDR3 coding sequence is TGTGCCAGCAGCTTGGTGGCCATGGGGGAATCCTATAATTCACCCCTCCACTTT. This chain links TRBV5-5 with TRBJ1-6; a weak D match, TRBD1 (5 bases). Looked up from germline, CDR1 is SGHKS and CDR2 is YYEKEE (reference sequence). The CDR3 is 18 residues long. Trimming removed 0 bases at V and 1 base at J, with 14 bases between.